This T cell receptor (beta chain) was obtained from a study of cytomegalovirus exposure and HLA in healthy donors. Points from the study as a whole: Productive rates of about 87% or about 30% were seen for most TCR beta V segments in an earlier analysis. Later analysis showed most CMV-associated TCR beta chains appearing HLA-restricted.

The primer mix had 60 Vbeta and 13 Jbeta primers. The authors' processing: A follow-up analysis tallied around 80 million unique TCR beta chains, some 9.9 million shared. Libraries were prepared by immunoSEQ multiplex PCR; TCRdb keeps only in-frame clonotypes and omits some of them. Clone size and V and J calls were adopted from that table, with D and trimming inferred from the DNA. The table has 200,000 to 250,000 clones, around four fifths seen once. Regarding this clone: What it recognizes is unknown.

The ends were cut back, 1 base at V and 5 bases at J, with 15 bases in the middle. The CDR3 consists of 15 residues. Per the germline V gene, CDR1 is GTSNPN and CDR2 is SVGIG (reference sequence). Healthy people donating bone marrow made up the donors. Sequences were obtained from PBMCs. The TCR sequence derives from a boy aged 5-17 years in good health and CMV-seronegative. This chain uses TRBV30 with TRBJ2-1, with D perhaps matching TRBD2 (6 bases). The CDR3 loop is CAWSGREQEDNEQFF. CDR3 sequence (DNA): TGTGCCTGGAGTGGCCGGGAGCAGGAAGACAATGAGCAGTTCTTC.